This T cell receptor (beta chain) was sequenced in a study of T cell changes during pregnancy in multiple sclerosis. Measured with immunoSEQ multiplex PCR; TCRdb has only the in-frame clones, and not every one. The table has more than 60,000 clones, about 91% seen once. The CDR3 length is 14 residues. CDR1 and CDR2 (germline): LNHDA, SQIVND (reference sequence). V lost 3 bases to trimming and J lost 2 bases, with 10 bases between them. As concerns this clone: Other nucleotide sequences from this sample produce the same CDR3.

V is TRBV19 and J is TRBJ1-2; D not certain. Material: CD4+ T cells from peripheral blood mononuclear cells, obtained in the third trimester of pregnancy. This TCR derives from a female donor in good health, enrolled as a control in a pregnancy study. CDR3 protein: CASSISGGNYGYTF. The CDR3 DNA follows: TGTGCCAGTAGTATCTCTGGAGGGAACTATGGCTACACCTTC.